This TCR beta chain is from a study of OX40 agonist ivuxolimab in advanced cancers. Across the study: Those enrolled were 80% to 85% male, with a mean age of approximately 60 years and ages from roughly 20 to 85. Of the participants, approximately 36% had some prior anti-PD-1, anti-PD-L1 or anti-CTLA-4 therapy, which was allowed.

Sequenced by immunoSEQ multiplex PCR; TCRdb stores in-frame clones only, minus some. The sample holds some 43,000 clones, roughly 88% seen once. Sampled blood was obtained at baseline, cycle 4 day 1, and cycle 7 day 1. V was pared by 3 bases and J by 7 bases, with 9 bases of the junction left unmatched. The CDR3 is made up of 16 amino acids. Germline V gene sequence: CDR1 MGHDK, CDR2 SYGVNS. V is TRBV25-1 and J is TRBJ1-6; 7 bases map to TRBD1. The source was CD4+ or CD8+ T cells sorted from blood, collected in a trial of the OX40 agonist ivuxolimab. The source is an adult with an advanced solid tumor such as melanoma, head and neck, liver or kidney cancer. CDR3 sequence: CASSDLRDRGNSPLHF. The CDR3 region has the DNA TGTGCCAGCAGTGACCTCAGGGACAGAGGCAATTCACCCCTCCACTTT.